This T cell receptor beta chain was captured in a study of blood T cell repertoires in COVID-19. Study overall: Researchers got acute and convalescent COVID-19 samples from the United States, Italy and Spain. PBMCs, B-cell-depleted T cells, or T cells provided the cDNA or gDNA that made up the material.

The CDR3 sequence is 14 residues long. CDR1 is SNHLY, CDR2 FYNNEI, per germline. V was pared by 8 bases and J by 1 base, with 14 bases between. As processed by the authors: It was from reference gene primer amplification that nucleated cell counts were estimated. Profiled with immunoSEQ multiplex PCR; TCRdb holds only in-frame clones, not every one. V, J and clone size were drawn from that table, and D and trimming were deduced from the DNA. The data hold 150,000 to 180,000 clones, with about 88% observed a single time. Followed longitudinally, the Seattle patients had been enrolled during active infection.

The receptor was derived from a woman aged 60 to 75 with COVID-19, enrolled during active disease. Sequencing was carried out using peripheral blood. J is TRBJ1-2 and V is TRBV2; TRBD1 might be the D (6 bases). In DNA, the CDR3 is TGTGCCAGCGGCGCAGGGGCCCTTAACTATGGCTACACCTTC. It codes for CASGAGALNYGYTF.